This T cell receptor beta chain was recorded in a study of blood T cell repertoires in COVID-19. Study at large: COVID-19 samples from acute and convalescent phases originated in the United States, Italy and Spain. T cells, B-cell-depleted T cells, or PBMCs supplied cDNA or gDNA.

Study processing details: Estimates of nucleated cell counts were drawn from the amplification of reference gene primers. The assay was immunoSEQ multiplex PCR, and TCRdb's table has in-frame clones only and misses some. V, J and clone size were drawn from that table, and D and trimming were deduced from the DNA. The repertoire holds approximately 200,000 clones, with roughly 84% as singletons. CDR1 is MNHEY, CDR2 SMNVEV, per germline (reference sequence). V shed 5 bases, J shed 3 bases, and the junction held 8 bases outside the gene matches. The CDR3 loop spans 16 amino acids. The rearrangement links TRBV27 to TRBJ1-4; 8 positions agree with TRBD1. The sequencing input was peripheral blood. This clonotype was sampled from a man between 35 and 55 years old with active or convalescent COVID-19. Here the CDR3 DNA reads TGTGCCAGCAGTCACCGACAGGGGCGGTCTAATGAAAAACTGTTTTTT. Translating it yields CASSHRQGRSNEKLFF.